This T cell receptor (beta chain) appears in the sequencing data of a study of blood T cell repertoires in COVID-19. Study as a whole: Samples taken during acute and convalescent COVID-19 were collected in the United States, Italy and Spain. Nucleic acid was either cDNA or gDNA, and it came from T cells, B-cell-depleted T cells, or PBMCs.

CDR3 length: 13 residues. Germline V gene data show CDR1 as SGHRS and CDR2 as YFSETQ. Trimming cost V 5 bases and J 5 bases, with 13 bases left between them. Produced via immunoSEQ multiplex PCR; TCRdb's table is partial and in-frame only. The table shows around 300,000 clones, with 86% occurring only once. The rearrangement links TRBV5-1 to TRBJ1-2; D gene uncertain. The clonotype comes from a woman aged 25-40 years with active or convalescent COVID-19. Source material: peripheral blood. The CDR3 protein is CASSFDTDYGYTF. Here the CDR3 DNA reads TGCGCCAGCAGTTTCGACACGGATTATGGCTACACCTTC.